This is a list of T cell receptor beta chains from one sample in a study of blood T cells in healthy people across ages. TCRdb ran MiXCR on the 5' RACE reads and lists one entry per CDR3 protein. There are around 1,500,000 distinct CDR3 sequences in the sample; 28% occur only once, and roughly 8% lies in the top ten. Sequencing input: blood. Every receptor here comes from a woman between 25 and 40 years old in good health. Each CDR3 is given with its conserved first and last residue. Each record gives: J gene, D gene, clone size, V gene, CDR3 protein, CDR3 DNA. A D gene is named only where the DNA matches it firmly. Only some rows state a clone size, as once, few, many or a class for expanded clones.

>TRBJ1-4|TRBD1|NA|TRBV20-1
CSFGTGIGEKLFF
TGCAGTTTCGGGACAGGGATCGGTGAAAAACTGTTTTTT
>TRBJ2-5|NA|many|TRBV9
CASSVGFRAYQETQYF
TGTGCCAGCAGCGTAGGATTTAGGGCCTACCAAGAGACCCAGTACTTC
>TRBJ2-3|NA|NA|TRBV10-3
CAISGRDSQGLDTQYF
TGTGCCATCAGTGGCCGGGACTCCCAGGGGTTAGATACGCAGTATTTT
>TRBJ1-5|NA|NA|TRBV5-1
CASQKDPGRNQPQHF
TGCGCCAGCCAAAAAGACCCTGGACGCAATCAGCCCCAGCATTTT
>TRBJ2-7|TRBD2|NA|TRBV12-3/TRBV12-4
CASTPSAGTLNEQYF
TGTGCCAGCACCCCTTCAGCGGGGACCCTCAACGAGCAGTACTTC
>TRBJ2-3|NA|NA|TRBV2
CVVVATDTQYF
TGTGTCGTCGTGGCCACAGATACGCAGTATTTT
>TRBJ2-5|TRBD2|few|TRBV5-1
CASSWGLAGAAETQYF
TGCGCCAGCAGCTGGGGACTAGCGGGGGCCGCGGAGACCCAGTACTTC
>TRBJ1-1|TRBD1|NA|TRBV18
CASSPRQGSAEAFF
TGTGCCAGCTCACCCCGACAGGGATCAGCTGAAGCTTTCTTT
>TRBJ2-3|NA|many|TRBV6-6
CASSYSYRSSTDTQYF
TGTGCCAGCAGTTACTCGTACCGATCCAGCACAGATACGCAGTATTTT
>TRBJ1-2|TRBD1|NA|TRBV29-1
CSVSGQALGYTF
TGCAGCGTTTCAGGACAGGCCTTGGGCTACACCTTC
>TRBJ2-3|TRBD2|NA|TRBV9
CASSAIAGKGTDTQYF
TGTGCCAGCAGCGCGATAGCGGGAAAGGGCACAGATACGCAGTATTTT
>TRBJ1-1|NA|NA|TRBV5-6
CASSLMSGGTEAFF
TGTGCCAGCAGCTTGATGTCGGGTGGCACTGAAGCTTTCTTT
>TRBJ2-1|NA|few|TRBV2
CASATDTQSYNEQFF
TGTGCCAGCGCCACGGACACCCAGTCTTACAATGAGCAGTTCTTC
>TRBJ2-5|NA|NA|TRBV14
CASSQAAAQGTQYF
TGTGCCAGCAGCCAAGCGGCGGCCCAAGGGACCCAGTACTTC
>TRBJ2-5|TRBD1|NA|TRBV10-3
CAISGTADQETQYF
TGTGCCATCAGCGGGACAGCCGATCAAGAGACCCAGTACTTC
>TRBJ1-2|NA|many|TRBV7-3
CASSLGGTANYGYTF
TGTGCCAGCAGCCTGGGGGGGACCGCTAACTATGGCTACACCTTC
>TRBJ2-2|NA|NA|TRBV7-2
CASSPGSLQPGELFF
TGTGCCAGCAGTCCCGGGTCCCTACAACCCGGGGAGCTGTTTTTT
>TRBJ2-1|NA|NA|TRBV5-1
CASGLVVGAQDEQFF
TGCGCCAGCGGCTTGGTGGTGGGGGCGCAAGATGAGCAGTTCTTC
>TRBJ2-7|TRBD2|few|TRBV28
CASSLAGRRGEQYF
TGTGCCAGCAGTCTAGCGGGGAGGAGGGGGGAGCAGTACTTC
>TRBJ1-2|NA|NA|TRBV10-3
CAIRDDKVYDYTF
TGTGCCATCCGAGATGACAAGGTCTATGACTACACCTTC
>TRBJ2-5|NA|few|TRBV4-1
CASSQVTGGNNEQYF
TGCGCCAGCAGCCAAGTCACGGGGGGCAACAATGAGCAGTACTTC
>TRBJ2-1|NA|NA|TRBV20-1
CSANGQTSSSYNEQFF
TGCAGTGCTAATGGACAGACCTCGAGCTCCTACAATGAGCAGTTCTTC
>TRBJ2-3|NA|NA|TRBV2
CASRKRASTDTQYF
TGTGCCAGCAGAAAGCGGGCCAGCACAGATACGCAGTATTTT
>TRBJ2-3|NA|many|TRBV12-3/TRBV12-4
CASLAGLDTDTQYF
TGTGCCAGCCTGGCGGGGCTAGACACAGATACGCAGTATTTT
>TRBJ2-7|NA|few|TRBV7-3
CASSLNFESSYNEQYF
TGTGCCAGCAGCTTAAATTTTGAGAGCTCCTACAATGAGCAGTACTTC
>TRBJ2-3|NA|few|TRBV5-1
CASSPWTTDTDTQYF
TGCGCCAGCAGCCCCTGGACTACAGACACAGATACGCAGTATTTT
>TRBJ2-5|NA|many|TRBV11-1
CASSRREIQETQYF
TGTGCCAGCAGCCGACGGGAGATCCAAGAGACCCAGTACTTC
>TRBJ2-6|NA|NA|TRBV18
CASSSGDGGANVLTF
TGTGCCAGCTCATCAGGGGATGGAGGGGCCAACGTCCTGACTTTC
>TRBJ2-3|TRBD2|NA|TRBV20-1
CSAPWTGGETDTQYF
TGCAGTGCTCCCTGGACGGGAGGGGAGACAGATACGCAGTATTTT
>TRBJ2-7|NA|NA|TRBV7-9
CASSSVGDYEQYF
TGTGCCAGCAGCTCGGTAGGGGACTACGAGCAGTACTTC
>TRBJ1-1|NA|NA|TRBV7-2
CASSQGLTEAFF
TGTGCCAGCAGTCAGGGGTTGACTGAAGCTTTCTTT
>TRBJ2-7|NA|many|TRBV20-1
CSARDERGTTYEQYF
TGCAGTGCTAGAGATGAGAGGGGGACAACCTACGAGCAGTACTTC
>TRBJ2-3|NA|NA|TRBV4-3
CASRGTGFTQYF
TGCGCCAGCAGGGGTACAGGGTTCACGCAGTATTTT
>TRBJ2-2|TRBD1|few|TRBV2
CASGTGGYGELFF
TGTGCCAGCGGGACAGGAGGTTACGGGGAGCTGTTTTTT
>TRBJ2-5|NA|few|TRBV5-4
CVSSLVPDQETQYF
TGTGTCAGCAGCTTGGTCCCGGATCAAGAGACCCAGTACTTC
>TRBJ1-4|NA|NA|TRBV6-2/TRBV6-3
CASRRSTGAGEKLFF
TGTGCCAGCAGACGCTCCACCGGGGCCGGGGAAAAACTGTTTTTT
>TRBJ2-3|NA|NA|TRBV3-1
CASSQDGGVTDTQYF
TGTGCCAGCAGCCAAGATGGGGGCGTCACAGATACGCAGTATTTT
>TRBJ1-2|NA|few|TRBV20-1
CSASGAGLMDYGYTF
TGCAGTGCTAGCGGTGCAGGGTTAATGGACTATGGCTACACCTTC
>TRBJ2-4|TRBD2|NA|TRBV9
CASSVDPLAGGPTAKNIQYF
TGTGCCAGCAGCGTAGACCCTCTTGCGGGGGGGCCAACGGCCAAAAACATTCAGTACTTC
>TRBJ2-1|NA|many|TRBV10-3
CAISEPDRRSNEQFF
TGTGCCATCAGTGAGCCAGACCGACGGAGCAATGAGCAGTTCTTC
>TRBJ2-3|TRBD2|NA|TRBV9
CASGLADPADTQYF
TGTGCCAGCGGTCTAGCGGACCCCGCGGATACGCAGTATTTT
>TRBJ2-3|NA|NA|TRBV12-3/TRBV12-4
CASSDPITDTQYF
TGTGCCAGCTCGGACCCCATCACAGATACGCAGTATTTT
>TRBJ2-1|NA|many|TRBV7-2
CASNDARNEQFF
TGTGCCAGCAATGACGCCAGGAATGAGCAGTTCTTC
>TRBJ1-1|NA|NA|TRBV21-1
CASSSPVEPNTEAFF
TGTGCCAGCAGCAGCCCGGTGGAACCGAACACTGAAGCTTTCTTT
>TRBJ2-5|NA|many|TRBV6-5
CASSSPGQETQYF
TGTGCCAGCAGTTCCCCCGGACAAGAGACCCAGTACTTC
>TRBJ1-2|NA|many|TRBV7-2
CASSLNWGREVYGYTF
TGTGCCAGCAGCCTAAACTGGGGGCGGGAGGTCTATGGCTACACCTTC